The entry below describes one T cell receptor beta chain. Compared with germline, one end of the junction differs, possibly owing to a read error. Starting material for RNA and DNA co-extraction consisted of about 20-30 mg of unsorted bulk tissue. Tumor regions sampled: superior, inferior, left, right poles, and centre. Germline-derived CDR1 and CDR2 are SQVTM and ANQGSEA. There are 13 residues in the CDR3. TCR beta cDNA was made from approximately 500 ng total RNA with a constant-region primer. ARM-PCR, slightly modified, supplied the TCR beta libraries through three nested multiplex PCR rounds. TRBV1-TRBV30 forward primers paired with a C-beta reverse primer were used in the first two PCR rounds, which ran around 10 cycles each. One entry per CDR3 protein, called by TCRdb with MiXCR from the multiplex PCR reads. This sample carries some 110,000 distinct CDR3 sequences, approximately 78% of them seen once, and the ten largest clones take about 20%.

This specimen belongs to a study of tumor-infiltrating lymphocytes in primary liver carcinoma. V gene TRBV29-1 combines with J gene TRBJ2-3; D might be TRBD1 (6 bases). The sample consisted of liver tumor tissue from sampling region 3. Documented subset: tumor region T3, left-lateral pole. The source of this sequence is a man aged 35 to 55 with primary liver carcinoma and hepatitis B virus infection. In DNA form, the CDR3 reads TGCAGCCCCCAGCAGGGGAGCACAGATACACAGTATTTT. Amino acids: CSPQQGSTDTQYF.